Presented here are 8 T cell receptor beta chains from one specimen sequenced in a study of shared clonotypes between healthy human individuals. Generated by immunoSEQ multiplex PCR, the TCRdb table keeps only in-frame clones and is missing some. The sample yields 2 million to 3 million clones, approximately 93% seen once. Sequenced sample: naive CD4+ T cells from PBMCs. Described subset: CD45RA+ positively selected. Receptors originate from a man between 18 and 29 years old in good health. Some clones in this sample may be carry-over from other donors' samples.

The gene calls are TRBV27 and TRBJ1-1, with 7 positions matching TRBD1. Germline CDR1 is MNHEY and CDR2 is SMNVEV (reference sequence). This CDR3 is 15 amino acids long. J lost 5 bases, V lost 6 bases, and 12 bases had no gene match. The CDR3 loop is CASSQYRGARTEAFF. Here the CDR3 DNA reads TGTGCCAGCAGCCAATACAGGGGAGCAAGGACTGAAGCTTTCTTT.

This chain links TRBV7-2 with TRBJ1-1, with D possibly TRBD1 on 5 matching bases. Deletions cut 1 base from V and 10 bases from J, with 10 bases between. The CDR3 is made up of 12 amino acids. CDR1 is SGHTA and CDR2 is FQGNSA in the germline V gene. CDR3 residues: CASSLEGTRAFF. The CDR3 DNA sequence: TGTGCCAGCAGCTTAGAAGGGACGCGAGCTTTCTTT.

The chain carries TRBV9 and TRBJ2-7; TRBD1 matches 8 bases. The CDR3 has 15 residues. Looked up from germline, CDR1 is SGDLS and CDR2 is YYNGEE. V lost 3 bases to trimming and J lost 7 bases; unmatched junction nucleotides: 12. CDR3 sequence: CASSERQGAIYEQYF. CDR3 sequence (DNA): TGTGCCAGCAGCGAGAGGCAGGGGGCAATTTATGAGCAGTACTTC. Full variable domain (missing parts from reference TRBV9 and TRBJ2-7): DSGVTQTPKHLITATGQRVTLRCSPRSGDLSVYWYQQSLDQGLQFLIQYYNGEERAKGNILERFSAQQFPDLHSELNLSSLELGDSALYFCASSERQGAIYEQYFGPGTRLTVT.

The J gene is TRBJ2-5, the V gene TRBV5-1; maybe TRBD2 (5 bases). Germline CDR1 is SGHRS and CDR2 is YFSETQ. With 1 base removed from V and 8 bases from J, the gap between germline ends came to 18 bases. The CDR3 covers 15 residues. The CDR3 reads CASSLSSGPGDTQYF. The DNA of the CDR3 is TGCGCCAGCAGCTTGTCCAGCGGCCCTGGAGACACCCAGTACTTC.

The V gene is TRBV29-1, the J gene TRBJ2-6; D is undetermined. CDR1 SQVTM and CDR2 ANQGSEA come from the germline V gene. This CDR3 contains 13 residues. The ends were cut back, 2 bases at V and 0 bases at J, with 2 bases in the middle. The CDR3 sequence: CSVEYSGANVLTF. DNA for the CDR3: TGCAGCGTTGAATACTCTGGGGCCAACGTCCTGACTTTC.

The chain couples TRBV6-5 to TRBJ2-5, with D possibly TRBD1 on 5 matching bases. Trimming pared 3 bases from V and 5 bases from J, leaving 19 bases between. CDR1 and CDR2 from the germline V gene are MNHEY and SVGAGI. This CDR3 spans 16 amino acids. In DNA, the CDR3 is TGTGCCAGCAGTTATTCCCCGACAGCCCCAGGGGAGACCCAGTACTTC. Amino acids: CASSYSPTAPGETQYF.

The chain combines TRBV5-4 with TRBJ2-1; D not certain. The germline gives CDR1 SGHNT, CDR2 YYREEE (reference sequence). CDR3 length: 12 amino acids. Trimming took 4 bases from V and 10 from J, leaving 12 bases between them. In nucleotides, the CDR3 is TGTGCCAGCAGCGGGCTCCCAGTCGAGCAGTTCTTC. It translates to CASSGLPVEQFF.

The chain combines TRBV19 with TRBJ2-7; 7 nucleotides match TRBD1. The CDR3 has 13 residues. Germline CDR1 LNHDA, CDR2 SQIVND (reference sequence). V lost 3 bases to trimming and J lost 5 bases; unmatched junction nucleotides: 4. CDR3 coding DNA: TGTGCCAGTAGTATCCGGGACAGAAACGAGCAGTACTTC. It yields the protein CASSIRDRNEQYF.